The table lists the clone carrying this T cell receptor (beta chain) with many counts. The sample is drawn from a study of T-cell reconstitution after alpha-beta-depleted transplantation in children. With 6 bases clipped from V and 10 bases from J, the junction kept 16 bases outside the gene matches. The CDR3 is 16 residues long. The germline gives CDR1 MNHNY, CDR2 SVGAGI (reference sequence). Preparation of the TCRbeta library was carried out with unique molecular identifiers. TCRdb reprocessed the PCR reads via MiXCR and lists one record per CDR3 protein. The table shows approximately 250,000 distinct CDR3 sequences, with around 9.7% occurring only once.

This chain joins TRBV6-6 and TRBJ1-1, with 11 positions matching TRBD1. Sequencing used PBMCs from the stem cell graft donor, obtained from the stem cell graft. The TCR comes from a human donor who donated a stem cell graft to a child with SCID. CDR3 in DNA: TGTGCCAGCAGCCACTTAGGGACAGGGGGTGTCCAATTAGCTTTCTTT. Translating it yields CASSHLGTGGVQLAFF.